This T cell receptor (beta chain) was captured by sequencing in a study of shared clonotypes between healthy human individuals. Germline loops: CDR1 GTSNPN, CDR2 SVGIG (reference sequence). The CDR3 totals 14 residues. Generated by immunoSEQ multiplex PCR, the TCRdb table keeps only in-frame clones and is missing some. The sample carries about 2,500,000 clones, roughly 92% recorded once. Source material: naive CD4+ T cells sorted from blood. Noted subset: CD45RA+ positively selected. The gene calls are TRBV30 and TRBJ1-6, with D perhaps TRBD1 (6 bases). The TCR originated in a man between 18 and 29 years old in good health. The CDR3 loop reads CAACRTERFSPLHF. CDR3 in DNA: TGTGCAGCGTGTCGGACAGAAAGATTTTCACCCCTCCACTTT.